This T cell receptor beta chain comes out of a study of tumor-infiltrating lymphocytes in primary liver carcinoma. Study overall: The neoplasms were of stage T1-T3 N0M0, with dimensions of about 4.2 to 10 cm across.

This clonotype was found a few times. Trimming removed 4 bases at V and 3 bases at J, with 13 bases between. Germline values: CDR1 SGHRS, CDR2 YFSETQ. The CDR3 is 14 residues long. The source of the blood RNA was unsorted whole blood, and germline DNA was extracted as well. TCR beta cDNA came from about 470 ng total RNA, primed with a constant-region primer. A slightly modified ARM-PCR protocol with three nested multiplex PCR rounds produced these TCR beta libraries. Both of the initial two PCR rounds ran for roughly 11 cycles and employed TRBV1-TRBV30 forward primers alongside a C-beta reverse primer. TCRdb passed the multiplex PCR reads through MiXCR, listing each CDR3 protein once. The data show around 330,000 distinct CDR3 sequences, around three fifths seen once.

This clonotype was sampled from a middle-aged man with primary liver carcinoma and hepatitis B virus infection. Sequenced sample: peripheral blood. The chain has TRBV5-1 and TRBJ1-2; possible D gene TRBD1, 5 bases. The CDR3 coding sequence is TGCGCCAGCAGCCGTAATGAGGGACACTATGGCTACACCTTC. Protein: CASSRNEGHYGYTF.